The 2 T cell receptor beta chains in this list originate from one sample, sequenced in a study of blood T cell repertoires in COVID-19. The repertoire was sequenced with immunoSEQ multiplex PCR; TCRdb's copy has only in-frame clones and lacks some. The sample includes a few hundred thousand clones, about 81% of them seen just once. The sequencing input was PBMCs or T cells enriched from blood (not recorded which). The origin of the receptors is a middle-aged man who had recovered from COVID-19.

This rearrangement joins TRBV19 to TRBJ1-1; D unresolved. Germline CDR1 is LNHDA and CDR2 is SQIVND (reference sequence). Trimming stripped 7 bases from V and 4 bases from J, with 19 bases between. This CDR3 is 15 amino acids long. CDR3 amino acids: CASKEGKGSLTEAFF. In nucleotides, the CDR3 is TGTGCCAGTAAGGAGGGAAAGGGAAGTCTCACTGAAGCTTTCTTT.

Of note for this clone: A read error may produce the germline difference seen at one junction end. The chain joins TRBV25-1 to TRBJ2-1; the match to TRBD2 covers 8 bases. The germline gives CDR1 MGHDK, CDR2 SYGVNS. The CDR3 runs 14 residues. In nucleotides, the CDR3 is TGTGCCACCAGTTCCGGGACTAGAAGCAATGAGCAGTTCTTC. The encoded protein is CATSSGTRSNEQFF.